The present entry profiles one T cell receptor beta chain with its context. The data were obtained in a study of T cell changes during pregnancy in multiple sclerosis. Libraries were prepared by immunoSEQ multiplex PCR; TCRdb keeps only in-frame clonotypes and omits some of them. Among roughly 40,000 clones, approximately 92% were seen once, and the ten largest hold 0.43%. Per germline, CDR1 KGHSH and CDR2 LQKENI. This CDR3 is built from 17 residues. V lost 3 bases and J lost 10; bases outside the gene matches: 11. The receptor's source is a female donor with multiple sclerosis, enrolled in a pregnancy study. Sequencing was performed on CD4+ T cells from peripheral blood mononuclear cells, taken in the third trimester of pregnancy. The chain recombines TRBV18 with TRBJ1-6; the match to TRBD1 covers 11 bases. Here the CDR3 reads CASSPLAGTGGSSPLHF. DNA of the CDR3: TGTGCCAGCTCACCTCTAGCCGGGACAGGGGGTAGCTCACCCCTCCACTTT.